This T cell receptor beta chain is drawn from a study of T cell responses to AZD1222 COVID-19 vaccine (dated by TCRdb to about 2021). For the study in its entirety: Because spike-specific TCR depth and breadth did not differ between the two schedules, AZD1222 recipients who got a second dose at roughly 4 weeks were pooled with those who got a second dose at roughly 12 weeks. Trial participants were enrolled into age subgroups of 18-55, 56-69 and 70-plus years, which contained approximately 150, 28 and 58 TCR-sequenced participants, respectively. A total of roughly 240 trial participants underwent TCR sequencing, of whom about 200 received two doses of AZD1222 and about 25 received two doses of the MenACWY control vaccine. Results the study describes overall, beyond this receptor: Reportedly, close to half of the unique spike-specific TCRs recognized epitopes lying outside the regions that are mutated in the B.1.351 and B.1.1.7 variants. Most participants were white British and females outnumbered males, and the authors suggested that clonal diversity may have been underestimated. Vaccine-associated CD4 TCRs spanned the whole spike protein, with dominant responses in regions 160-218 and 743-854. Conclusions about previously exposed vaccinees are limited, since just six AZD1222 recipients were seropositive for SARS-CoV-2 at baseline. Because no samples from the day 14 peak response were available, repertoires could be characterized only after the peak T cell response. After two AZD1222 doses, both the breadth and the depth of spike-specific TCRs were significantly higher than at day 0 and than in MenACWY recipients. The 56-69-year group was small, and its depth increase did not reach significance, likely because of low power.

V is cut by 2 bases and J by 3 bases, and the space between the germline ends is 14 bases. CDR1 GTSNPN and CDR2 SVGIG are derived from the germline V gene (reference sequence). Its CDR3 holds 14 amino acids, cysteine through phenylalanine. The read is trimmed to its CDR3 DNA, 42 bases read in frame from base 1. On this clone itself: The antigen it recognizes is unknown. No qualities accompany the bases; no much larger clone lies one base away.

The time point label here, explained by the study, means: baseline before first vaccination. Vaccinee samples were obtained from the UK trials COV001 and COV002, which included a single-blind randomized controlled phase 2/3 trial of AZD1222 (ChAdOx1 nCoV-19) in healthy adults. For TCRbeta chain sequencing, PBMC samples were collected from trial participants at day 0 and at day 28 after the second dose. The CDR3 regions of human TCRbeta chains were analyzed by immunosequencing. The authors' analysis ran thus. TCRs in the repertoires were matched against a reference library of SARS-CoV-2-specific TCRs that had been generated with the MIRA antigen-specificity platform. Breadth meant the fraction of unique TCRs that were SARS-CoV-2-associated, whereas depth meant the fraction of total T cells that were SARS-CoV-2-associated. Using the MIRA data, each spike-specific TCR was mapped to the spike region that the TCR reacts to and placed in a CD4 or CD8 class. Log10-transformed breadth and depth values were compared by one-way ANOVA with Sidak's multiple comparisons tests. What TCRdb holds here is the immuneACCESS table cut down to in-frame rearrangements. Part of the clones is not present; checked against another copy, under half of the missing clones reflect an unresolved V gene, and the others are unexplained. V, J and clone size are those of that table, while D and trimming were read from the DNA. The sample includes around 100,000 clones, with 90% observed a single time. Of the sample, about 5% falls within the top ten clones.

Sequencing was performed on peripheral blood, taken on day 0 of AZD1222 vaccination. The chain is assembled from TRBV30 and TRBJ2-7; the D assignment is uncertain and may be TRBD1 or TRBD2, with 5 bases supporting each. This sequence was found in an adult in good health. The CDR3 is CAWSRDRRYYEQYF. Here is the DNA: TGTGCCTGGAGTCGGGACCGACGATACTACGAGCAGTACTTC.